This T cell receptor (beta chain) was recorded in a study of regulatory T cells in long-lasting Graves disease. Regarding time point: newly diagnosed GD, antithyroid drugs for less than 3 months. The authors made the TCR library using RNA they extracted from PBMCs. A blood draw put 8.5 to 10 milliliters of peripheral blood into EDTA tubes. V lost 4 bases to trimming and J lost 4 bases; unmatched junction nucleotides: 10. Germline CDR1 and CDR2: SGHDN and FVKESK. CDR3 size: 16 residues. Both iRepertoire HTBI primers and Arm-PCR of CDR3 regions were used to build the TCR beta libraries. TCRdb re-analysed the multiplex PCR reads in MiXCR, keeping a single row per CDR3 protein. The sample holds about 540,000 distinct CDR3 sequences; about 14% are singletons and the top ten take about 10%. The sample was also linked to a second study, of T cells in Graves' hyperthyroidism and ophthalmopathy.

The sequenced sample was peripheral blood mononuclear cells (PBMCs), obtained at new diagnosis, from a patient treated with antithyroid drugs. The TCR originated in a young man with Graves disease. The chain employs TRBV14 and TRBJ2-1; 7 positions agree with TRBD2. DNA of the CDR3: TGTGCCAGCAGCCGCCGAGGAGGGCGGGAGTACAATGAGCAGTTCTTC. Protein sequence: CASSRRGGREYNEQFF.